The 19 T cell receptor beta chains below were found in one sample sequenced in a study of CD8 T cells in Susac syndrome. RNA totalling about 0.45 to 1 ug underwent reverse transcription with random hexamers. MiXCR, run by TCRdb on the immunoSEQ multiplex PCR reads, gives a single entry per CDR3 protein. The table includes 400,000 to 550,000 distinct CDR3 sequences, around 85% detected once. Sample: CD8+ T cells from PBMCs. These receptors all come from a human donor with multiple sclerosis.

This clonotype has a single count. This rearrangement joins TRBV27 to TRBJ1-2; 7 bases map to TRBD1. This CDR3 contains 15 residues. Germline loops: CDR1 MNHEY, CDR2 SMNVEV (reference sequence). J gave up 4 bases and V 6 bases, and 11 bases lay outside the gene matches. The chain's CDR3 is CASRGDRVGGYGYTF. The CDR3 DNA sequence: TGTGCCAGCAGAGGAGACAGGGTAGGTGGCTATGGCTACACCTTC.

This chain uses TRBV6-5 with TRBJ2-1; D perhaps matches TRBD2 (6 bases). The CDR3 runs 11 residues. V lost 6 bases, J lost 13 bases, and 13 bases lay in between. The germline V gene encodes CDR1 MNHEY and CDR2 SVGAGI. CDR3 coding DNA: TGTGCCAGCAGGATGGGACTGTCTCAGTTCTTC. Translation: CASRMGLSQFF.

This clonotype was observed a handful of times. The chain couples TRBV4-2 to TRBJ2-1, with D possibly TRBD1 on 5 matching bases. This CDR3 has 15 amino acids. The germline V gene has CDR1 LGHNA and CDR2 YNFKEQ. Trimming took off 0 bases at V and 5 bases at J, with 11 bases between the two ends. CDR3 nucleotides: TGTGCCAGCAGCCAAGAAAGGGGCCGAGACAATGAGCAGTTCTTC. This translates into CASSQERGRDNEQFF.

This clonotype has only a few counts. The chain couples TRBV10-3 to TRBJ2-7, with D unresolved. Germline lookup yields CDR1 ENHRY and CDR2 SYGVKD. V dropped 3 bases and J dropped 4 bases, with 7 bases sitting between them. This CDR3 spans 12 amino acids. CDR3 region: CAISDGTYEQYF. DNA of the CDR3: TGTGCCATCAGTGACGGCACTTACGAGCAGTACTTC.

This clonotype was detected only a few times. The genes are TRBV5-1 and TRBJ1-5; no clear D gene. Germline values: CDR1 SGHRS, CDR2 YFSETQ. V was pared by 4 bases and J by 5 bases, with 16 bases between. The CDR3 is 15 residues long. The DNA of the CDR3 is TGCGCCAGCAGCATTGGAGATGGTGGCGATCAGCCCCAGCATTTT. Its protein product is CASSIGDGGDQPQHF.

The chain carries TRBV7-6 and TRBJ1-3; the match to TRBD1 covers 8 bases. CDR1 is SGHVS, CDR2 FNYEAQ, per germline. V was clipped by 0 bases and J by 0 bases; unmatched bases: 4. This CDR3 has 17 residues. The CDR3 sequence: CASSLAKTGDSGNTIYF. The CDR3 bases are TGTGCCAGCAGCTTAGCCAAGACAGGGGACTCTGGAAACACCATATATTTT. Using reference TRBV7-6 and TRBJ1-3 for the parts outside the CDR3, the full variable domain is GAGVSQSPRYKVTKRGQDVALRCDPISGHVSLYWYRQALGQGPEFLTYFNYEAQQDKSGLPNDRFSAERPEGSISTLTIQRTEQRDSAMYRCASSLAKTGDSGNTIYFGEGSWLTVV.

The chain is built from TRBV4-1 and TRBJ2-4; tentative D call: TRBD2 (5 bases). V dropped 3 bases and J dropped 8 bases, with 11 bases sitting between them. This CDR3 is built from 13 residues. Germline assignment: CDR1 MGHRA and CDR2 YSYEKL. The CDR3 region has the DNA TGCGCCAGCAGCCAGGCCCCGGAGGACATTCAGTACTTC. This gives the protein CASSQAPEDIQYF.

V gene TRBV30 combines with J gene TRBJ1-1; D call uncertain. V lost 5 bases to trimming and J lost 5 bases, with 12 bases between them. The CDR3 sequence is 12 residues long. Germline CDR1 and CDR2: GTSNPN and SVGIG (reference sequence). CDR3 residues: CAWEGGGTEAFF. The CDR3 nucleotides are TGTGCCTGGGAGGGCGGAGGTACTGAAGCTTTCTTT.

This chain links TRBV19 with TRBJ2-7; no clear D. This CDR3 spans 13 amino acids. CDR1 is LNHDA and CDR2 is SQIVND in the germline V gene (reference sequence). Trimming cost V 0 bases and J 3 bases, with 6 bases left between them. The CDR3 DNA sequence: TGTGCCAGTAGTATAGAAAGTAGCTACGAGCAGTACTTC. Encoded protein: CASSIESSYEQYF.

The chain combines TRBV27 with TRBJ2-7, with TRBD2 as a possible D gene (6 bases). Germline values: CDR1 MNHEY, CDR2 SMNVEV (reference sequence). Trimming took 6 bases from V and 3 from J, leaving 12 bases between them. The CDR3 is 13 residues long. In DNA, the CDR3 is TGTGCCAGCAGCTCTAGCGTTCGCTACGAGCAGTACTTC. Amino acid sequence: CASSSSVRYEQYF.

The J gene is TRBJ1-2, the V gene TRBV7-9; the D gene is possibly TRBD1 (5 bases). The CDR3 runs 15 residues. The V gene's germline CDR1 is SEHNR and CDR2 FQNEAQ (reference sequence). Trimming pared 8 bases from V and 5 bases from J, leaving 21 bases between. The DNA for the CDR3 is TGTGCCAGCCCAGCAGGGCCTCAAATCCTTTATGGCTACACCTTC. The encoded protein is CASPAGPQILYGYTF.

The rearrangement joins TRBV19 to TRBJ2-1; D gene uncertain. Trimming pared 10 bases from V and 7 bases from J, leaving 14 bases between. This CDR3 has 12 residues. From germline, CDR1 is LNHDA and CDR2 SQIVND (reference sequence). CDR3 sequence reads: CATLNEINEQFF. The CDR3 DNA reads as TGTGCCACCCTCAATGAAATTAATGAGCAGTTCTTC.

The chain has TRBV5-1 and TRBJ2-3; the D is unclear. Trimming pared 2 bases from V and 0 bases from J, leaving 10 bases between. The CDR3 is 15 residues long. Germline V CDR1 and CDR2: SGHRS, YFSETQ. Written as DNA, the CDR3 is TGCGCCAGCAGCTTTGGTACCCAAAGCACAGATACGCAGTATTTT. Translated: CASSFGTQSTDTQYF. Filled out from reference TRBV5-1 and TRBJ2-3, the complete variable domain reads KAGVTQTPRYLIKTRGQQVTLSCSPISGHRSVSWYQQTPGQGLQFLFEYFSETQRNKGNFPGRFSGRQFSNSRSEMNVSTLELGDSALYLCASSFGTQSTDTQYFGPGTRLTVL.

This clonotype is a singleton in its sample. The genes are TRBV6-4 and TRBJ1-2, with D unclear. Trimming removed 2 bases at V and 8 bases at J, with 15 bases between. The CDR3 covers 14 residues. Germline V CDR1 and CDR2: MRHNA, SNTAGT. The CDR3 DNA is TGTGCCAGCAGTGACACGGTCATGTCGGCGGGCTACACCTTC. Translation gives CASSDTVMSAGYTF.

The chain recombines TRBV7-3 with TRBJ2-6; 8 nucleotides line up with TRBD1. The junction had 2 bases not matched to a gene; V was cut back by 5 bases and J by 2 bases. This CDR3 comprises 15 residues. Looked up from germline, CDR1 is SGHTA and CDR2 is FQGTGA. This chain's CDR3 is CASSTDRAGANVLTF. The CDR3, as DNA: TGTGCCAGCAGCACGGACAGGGCTGGGGCCAACGTCCTGACTTTC.

V gene TRBV29-1 combines with J gene TRBJ2-1, with 7 nucleotides matching TRBD1. The CDR3 sequence is 12 residues long. V dropped 5 bases and J dropped 9; count of bases not matched to a gene: 7. CDR1 and CDR2 (germline): SQVTM, ANQGSEA. As DNA, the CDR3 is TGCAGCGTTACGACAGGGCTGGGTGAGCAGTTCTTC. It yields the protein CSVTTGLGEQFF.

V is TRBV7-4 and J is TRBJ2-5; 11 nucleotides match TRBD2. Germline V lookup: CDR1 SGHVT, CDR2 SQSDAQ. The CDR3 runs 16 residues. V lost 5 bases to trimming and J lost 6 bases; unmatched junction nucleotides: 11. CDR3 coding DNA: TGTGCCAGCAGCGTAGAACTAGCGGGAGAAGAAAAGACCCAGTACTTC. Translation gives CASSVELAGEEKTQYF. The variable domain in full, completed from reference TRBV7-4 and TRBJ2-5, reads GAGVSQSPRYKVAKRGRDVALRCDSISGHVTLYWYRQTLGQGSEVLTYSQSDAQRDKSGRPSGRFSAERPERSVSTLKIQRTEQGDSAVYLCASSVELAGEEKTQYFGPGTRLLVL.

This clonotype was seen a handful of times. The CDR3 DNA reads TGTGCCTGGAGAATGGGAACAGATACGCAGTATTTT. Protein sequence: CAWRMGTDTQYF. The chain has TRBV30 and TRBJ2-3; no clear D. The germline V gene encodes CDR1 GTSNPN and CDR2 SVGIG (reference sequence). The CDR3 contains 12 residues. Trimming stripped 3 bases from V and 3 bases from J, with 7 bases between.

The chain couples TRBV10-2 to TRBJ1-4; no clear D gene. Trimming cost V 1 base and J 5 bases, with 5 bases left between them. Per germline, CDR1 WSHSY and CDR2 SAAADI. The CDR3 consists of 13 residues. CDR3 protein: CASSEFTNEKLFF. The CDR3 region has the DNA TGCGCCAGCAGTGAGTTTACGAATGAAAAACTGTTTTTT.